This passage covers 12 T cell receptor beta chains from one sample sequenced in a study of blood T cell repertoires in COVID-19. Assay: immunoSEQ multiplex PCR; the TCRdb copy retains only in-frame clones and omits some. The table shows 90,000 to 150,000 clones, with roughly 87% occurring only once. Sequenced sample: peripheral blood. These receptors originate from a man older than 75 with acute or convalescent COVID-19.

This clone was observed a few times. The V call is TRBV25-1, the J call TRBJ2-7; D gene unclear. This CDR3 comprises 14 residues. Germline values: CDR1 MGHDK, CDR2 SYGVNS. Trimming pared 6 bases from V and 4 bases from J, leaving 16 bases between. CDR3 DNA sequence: TGTGCCAGCAGAGGAGCGCCCCTAACTTACGAGCAGTACTTC. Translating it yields CASRGAPLTYEQYF.

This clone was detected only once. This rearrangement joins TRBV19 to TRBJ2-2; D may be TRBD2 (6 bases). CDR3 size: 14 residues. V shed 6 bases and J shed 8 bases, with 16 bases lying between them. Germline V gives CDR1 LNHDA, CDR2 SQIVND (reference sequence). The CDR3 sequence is CASSQTRTSGELFF. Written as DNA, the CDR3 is TGTGCCAGTAGCCAGACTAGGACATCGGGGGAGCTGTTTTTT.

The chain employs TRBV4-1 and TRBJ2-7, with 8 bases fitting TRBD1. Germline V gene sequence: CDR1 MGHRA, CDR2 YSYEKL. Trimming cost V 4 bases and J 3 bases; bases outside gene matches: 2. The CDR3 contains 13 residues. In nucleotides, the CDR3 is TGCGCCAGCAGCCTAGACAGGGGCTACGAGCAGTACTTC. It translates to CASSLDRGYEQYF.

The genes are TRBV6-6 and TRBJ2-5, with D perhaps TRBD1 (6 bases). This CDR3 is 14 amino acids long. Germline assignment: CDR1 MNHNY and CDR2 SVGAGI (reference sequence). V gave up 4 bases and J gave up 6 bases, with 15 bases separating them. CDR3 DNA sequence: TGTGCCAGCAGTTTAGGGGGAAGGGGAAAGACCCAGTACTTC. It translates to CASSLGGRGKTQYF.

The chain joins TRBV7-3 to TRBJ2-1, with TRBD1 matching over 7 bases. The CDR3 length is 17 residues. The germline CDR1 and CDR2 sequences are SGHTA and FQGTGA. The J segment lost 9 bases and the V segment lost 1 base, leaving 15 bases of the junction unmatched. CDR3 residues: CASSLRGGGLGRGEQFF. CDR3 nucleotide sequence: TGTGCCAGCAGCTTAAGAGGGGGCGGACTGGGCCGGGGTGAGCAGTTCTTC.

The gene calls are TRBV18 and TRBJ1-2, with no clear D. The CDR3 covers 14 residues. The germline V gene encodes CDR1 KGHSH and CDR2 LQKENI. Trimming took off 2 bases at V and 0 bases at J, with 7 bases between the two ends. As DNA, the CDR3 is TGTGCCAGCTCACCAGAGGTAGCTAACTATGGCTACACCTTC. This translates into CASSPEVANYGYTF.

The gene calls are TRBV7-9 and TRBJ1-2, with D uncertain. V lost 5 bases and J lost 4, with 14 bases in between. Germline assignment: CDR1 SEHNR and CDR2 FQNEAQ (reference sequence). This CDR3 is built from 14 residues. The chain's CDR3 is CASSTREVPYGYTF. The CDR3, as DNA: TGTGCCAGCAGCACTAGGGAGGTACCCTATGGCTACACCTTC.

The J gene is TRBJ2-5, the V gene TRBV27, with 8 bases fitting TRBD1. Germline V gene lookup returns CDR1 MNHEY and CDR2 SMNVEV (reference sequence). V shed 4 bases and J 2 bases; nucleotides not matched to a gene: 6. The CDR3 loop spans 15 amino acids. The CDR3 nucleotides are TGTGCCAGCAGTTCGGGACAGGAGCCTCAAGAGACCCAGTACTTC. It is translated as CASSSGQEPQETQYF.

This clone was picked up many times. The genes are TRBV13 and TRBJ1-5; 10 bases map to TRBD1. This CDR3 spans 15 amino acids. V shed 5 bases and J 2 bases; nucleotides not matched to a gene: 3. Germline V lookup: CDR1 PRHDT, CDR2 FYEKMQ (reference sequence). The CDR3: CASSRDRGRNQPQHF. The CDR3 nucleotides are TGTGCCAGCAGCAGGGACAGGGGACGCAATCAGCCCCAGCATTTT.

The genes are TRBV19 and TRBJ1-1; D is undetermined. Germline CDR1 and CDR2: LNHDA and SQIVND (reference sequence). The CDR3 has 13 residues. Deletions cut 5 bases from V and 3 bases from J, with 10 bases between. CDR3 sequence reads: CASSPNQYTEAFF. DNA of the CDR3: TGTGCCAGTAGTCCGAACCAGTACACTGAAGCTTTCTTT.

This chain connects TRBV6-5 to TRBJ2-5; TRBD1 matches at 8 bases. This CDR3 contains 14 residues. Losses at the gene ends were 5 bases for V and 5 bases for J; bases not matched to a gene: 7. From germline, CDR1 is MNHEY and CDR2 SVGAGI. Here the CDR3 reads CASSLRTGSETQYF. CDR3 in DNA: TGTGCCAGCAGTCTGCGGACAGGGAGTGAGACCCAGTACTTC.

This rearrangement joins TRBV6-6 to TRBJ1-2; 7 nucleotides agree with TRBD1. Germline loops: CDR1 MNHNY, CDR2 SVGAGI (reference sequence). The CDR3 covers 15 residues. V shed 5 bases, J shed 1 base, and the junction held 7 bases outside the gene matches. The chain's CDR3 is CASSLSGTDNYGYTF. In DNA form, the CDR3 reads TGTGCCAGCAGTCTCTCCGGGACAGATAACTATGGCTACACCTTC.